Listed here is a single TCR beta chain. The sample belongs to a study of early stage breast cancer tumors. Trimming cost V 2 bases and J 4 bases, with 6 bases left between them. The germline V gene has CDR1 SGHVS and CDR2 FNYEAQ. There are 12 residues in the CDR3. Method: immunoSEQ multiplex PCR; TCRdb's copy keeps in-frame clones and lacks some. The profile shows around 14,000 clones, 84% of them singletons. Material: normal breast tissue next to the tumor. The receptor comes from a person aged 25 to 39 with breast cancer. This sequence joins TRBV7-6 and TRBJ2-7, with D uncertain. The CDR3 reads CASSLIEYEQYF. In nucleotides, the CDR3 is TGTGCCAGCAGCTTAATAGAATACGAGCAGTACTTC.